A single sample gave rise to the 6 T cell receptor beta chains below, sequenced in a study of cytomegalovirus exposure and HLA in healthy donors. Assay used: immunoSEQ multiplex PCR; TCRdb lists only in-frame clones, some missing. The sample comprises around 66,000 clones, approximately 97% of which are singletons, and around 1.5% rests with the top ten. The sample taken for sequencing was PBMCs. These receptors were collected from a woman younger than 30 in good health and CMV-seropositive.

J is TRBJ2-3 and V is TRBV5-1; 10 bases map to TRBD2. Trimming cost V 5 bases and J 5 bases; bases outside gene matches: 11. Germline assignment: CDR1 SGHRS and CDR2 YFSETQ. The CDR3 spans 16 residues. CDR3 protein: CASSPVAGGVKDTQYF. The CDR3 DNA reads TGCGCCAGCAGTCCCGTAGCGGGAGGAGTAAAAGATACGCAGTATTTT.

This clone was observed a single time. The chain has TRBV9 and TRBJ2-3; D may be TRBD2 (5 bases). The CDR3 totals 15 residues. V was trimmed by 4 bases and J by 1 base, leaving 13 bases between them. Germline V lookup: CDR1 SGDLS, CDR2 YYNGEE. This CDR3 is CASSIDGSGTDTQYF. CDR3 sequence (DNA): TGTGCCAGCAGCATAGACGGTAGCGGCACAGATACGCAGTATTTT.

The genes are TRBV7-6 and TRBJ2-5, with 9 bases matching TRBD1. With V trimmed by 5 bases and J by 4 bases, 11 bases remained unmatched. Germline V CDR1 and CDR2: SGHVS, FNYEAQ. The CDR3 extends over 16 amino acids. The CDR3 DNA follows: TGTGCCAGCAGCATTGGGACAGGGAGAGAGCTAGAGACCCAGTACTTC. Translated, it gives CASSIGTGRELETQYF.

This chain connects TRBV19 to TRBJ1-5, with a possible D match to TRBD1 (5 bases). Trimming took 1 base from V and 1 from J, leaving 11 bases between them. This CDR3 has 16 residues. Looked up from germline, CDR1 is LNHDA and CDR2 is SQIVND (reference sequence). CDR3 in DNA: TGTGCCAGTAGTATAGTGTTCAGGGCAAGCAATCAGCCCCAGCATTTT. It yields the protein CASSIVFRASNQPQHF.

The CDR3 here is CASSSRLAGYEQYF. CDR3 DNA sequence: TGTGCCAGCAGTTCAAGACTAGCGGGTTACGAGCAGTACTTC. The V and J genes are TRBV27 and TRBJ2-7; 10 nucleotides agree with TRBD2. V was pared by 4 bases and J by 4 bases, with 4 bases of the junction left unmatched. Germline assignment: CDR1 MNHEY and CDR2 SMNVEV (reference sequence). The CDR3 runs to 14 residues.

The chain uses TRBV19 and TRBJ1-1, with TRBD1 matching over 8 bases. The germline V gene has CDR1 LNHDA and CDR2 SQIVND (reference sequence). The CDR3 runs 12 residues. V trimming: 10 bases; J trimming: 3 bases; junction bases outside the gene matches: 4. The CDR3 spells CAIGQGHTEAFF. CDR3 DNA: TGTGCCATCGGACAGGGACACACTGAAGCTTTCTTT.